This TCR beta chain emerged from a study of beta chain features in type 1 diabetes. General study results and limits: Patients with type 1 diabetes showed fewer VDJ junction insertions and more deletions.

This clone was recorded a few times. Antigen specificity is unknown. The authors reverse transcribed all of the isolated RNA, so sequencing captured expressed TCRB transcripts. Assay: immunoSEQ multiplex PCR; the TCRdb copy retains only in-frame clones and omits some. The sample has roughly 140,000 clones; about 7.1% are singletons. A single heparinised draw of around 110 mL on average was taken per donor. Sequencing was done on a sample of central memory CD4+ T cells from blood. This receptor was obtained from a young woman in good health.

The CDR3 DNA reads TGTGCCAGCAGCTTGCGTCTTTCGAACACTGAAGCTTTCTTT. It encodes CASSLRLSNTEAFF. This chain connects TRBV28 to TRBJ1-1; D is unresolved. V shed 6 bases and J shed 1 base, with 12 bases lying between them. Germline V lookup: CDR1 MDHEN, CDR2 SYDVKM. The CDR3 has 14 residues.